This T cell receptor beta chain was documented in a study of T cells in Graves' hyperthyroidism and ophthalmopathy. This clonotype was detected only a few times. V lost 2 bases to trimming and J lost 2 bases, with 18 bases between them. Germline-derived CDR1 and CDR2 are SQVTM and ANQGSEA. CDR3 length equals 16 residues. The TCR beta CDR3 regions underwent amplification using RNA transcripts as the source. First-round RT-PCR of the TCR CDR3 relied on the HTBI primer set. TCRdb re-analysed the multiplex PCR reads in MiXCR, keeping a single row per CDR3 protein. The table lists roughly 580,000 distinct CDR3 sequences, more than 11% of them singletons, with about 5.8% in the top ten. The blood sample predates any ophthalmopathy symptoms, coming from first hyperthyroidism diagnosis. Fresh peripheral blood, around 10 ml of it, supplied the PBMCs.

The genes are TRBV29-1 and TRBJ1-2; perhaps TRBD1 as D (6 bases). The sequenced material came from blood. This TCR derives from a woman younger than 45 with Graves' hyperthyroidism that later progressed to Graves' ophthalmopathy. CDR3 region: CSVEMAPGTPNYGYTF. The CDR3 DNA reads TGCAGCGTTGAAATGGCCCCGGGGACACCAAACTATGGCTACACCTTC.